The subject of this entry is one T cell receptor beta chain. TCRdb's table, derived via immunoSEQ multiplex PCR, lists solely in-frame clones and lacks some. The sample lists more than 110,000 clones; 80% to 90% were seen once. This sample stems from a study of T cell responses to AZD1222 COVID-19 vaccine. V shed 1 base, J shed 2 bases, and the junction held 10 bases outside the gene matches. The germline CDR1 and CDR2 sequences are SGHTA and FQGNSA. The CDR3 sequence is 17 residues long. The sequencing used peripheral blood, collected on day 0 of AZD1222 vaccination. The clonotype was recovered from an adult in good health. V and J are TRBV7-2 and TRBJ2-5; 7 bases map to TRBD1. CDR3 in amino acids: CASSLGTGQILQETQYF. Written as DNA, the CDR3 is TGTGCCAGCAGCTTAGGGACAGGTCAAATTCTGCAAGAGACCCAGTACTTC.